Listed here are 30 T cell receptor beta chains from one sample, sequenced in a study of T cell changes during pregnancy in multiple sclerosis. Sequenced by immunoSEQ multiplex PCR; TCRdb stores in-frame clones only, minus some. The repertoire holds 65,000 to 80,000 clones, with roughly 91% as singletons. This material consisted of peripheral blood, taken in the first trimester of pregnancy. The receptors come from a female donor with multiple sclerosis, enrolled in a pregnancy study.

V usage is TRBV5-1 and J usage is TRBJ2-1; D gene uncertain. V lost 3 bases and J lost 3, with 7 bases in between. This CDR3 has 13 amino acids. CDR1 is SGHRS, CDR2 YFSETQ, per germline. In DNA, the CDR3 is TGCGCCAGCAGCTACCAGTACTACAATGAGCAGTTCTTC. Encoded protein: CASSYQYYNEQFF.

This clone was detected only once. The chain joins TRBV18 to TRBJ1-2; D gene unclear. V gave up 2 bases and J gave up 8 bases, with 15 bases separating them. Germline CDR1 and CDR2: KGHSH and LQKENI. The CDR3 has 14 residues. CDR3 amino acids: CASSPYGGSDGYTF. The CDR3 nucleotides read TGTGCCAGCTCACCATACGGAGGGTCAGACGGCTACACCTTC. Supplemented by reference TRBV18 and TRBJ1-2, the full variable domain reads NAGVMQNPRHLVRRRGQEARLRCSPMKGHSHVYWYRQLPEEGLKFMVYLQKENIIDESGMPKERFSAEFPKEGPSILRIQQVVRGDSAAYFCASSPYGGSDGYTFGSGTRLTVV.

The gene calls are TRBV10-3 and TRBJ2-1; D remains ambiguous. Trimming shortened V by 3 bases and J by 3 bases, and 3 bases separated the two germline ends. There are 12 residues in the CDR3. Germline CDR1 is ENHRY and CDR2 is SYGVKD. CDR3 DNA sequence: TGTGCCATCAGTGACTACTACAATGAGCAGTTCTTC. It encodes CAISDYYNEQFF.

A remark on this clone: Different DNA sequences within this sample yield the same CDR3. The genes are TRBV6-5 and TRBJ1-5; D remains unclear. Trimming cost V 2 bases and J 2 bases, with 4 bases left between them. CDR1 is MNHEY and CDR2 is SVGAGI in the germline V gene. There are 13 residues in the CDR3. The CDR3 loop reads CASSYQGNQPQHF. The CDR3 nucleotides read TGTGCCAGCAGTTACCAGGGCAATCAGCCCCAGCATTTT.

This clone was detected once. The chain recombines TRBV5-1 with TRBJ2-3, with 8 bases fitting TRBD2. V shed 0 bases, J shed 4 bases, and the junction held 4 bases outside the gene matches. This CDR3 is built from 15 residues. Looked up from germline, CDR1 is SGHRS and CDR2 is YFSETQ. CDR3 in amino acids: CASSLGAGGPDTQYF. The CDR3 bases are TGCGCCAGCAGCTTGGGGGCGGGAGGCCCAGATACGCAGTATTTT.

The chain joins TRBV7-9 to TRBJ2-1, with a weak D call TRBD1 (6 bases). Germline loops: CDR1 SEHNR, CDR2 FQNEAQ (reference sequence). V lost 1 base to trimming and J lost 4 bases, with 14 bases between them. CDR3 length: 16 residues. CDR3 coding DNA: TGTGCCAGCAGCTTAGGTTTCGGGACAACGTACAATGAGCAGTTCTTC. Amino acids: CASSLGFGTTYNEQFF.

The chain employs TRBV6-6 and TRBJ1-5, with 7 bases identical to TRBD1. CDR3 length: 16 residues. The V gene's germline CDR1 is MNHNY and CDR2 SVGAGI (reference sequence). V was clipped by 1 base and J by 1 base; unmatched bases: 4. CDR3: CASSYLTGLSNQPQHF. Here the CDR3 DNA reads TGTGCCAGCAGTTACTTGACAGGGTTGAGCAATCAGCCCCAGCATTTT.

The chain is built from TRBV6-6 and TRBJ1-2, with 9 bases aligning to TRBD1. After removal of 9 bases from V and 4 bases from J, the junction contained 6 bases not matched to a gene. The V gene's germline CDR1 is MNHNY and CDR2 SVGAGI (reference sequence). This CDR3 spans 13 amino acids. The CDR3 loop is CASMGQGIYGYTF. The DNA for the CDR3 is TGTGCCAGTATGGGACAGGGAATCTATGGCTACACCTTC.

Of note for this clone: Other nucleotide sequences from this sample produce the same CDR3. V gene TRBV5-1 combines with J gene TRBJ2-6; 7 bases fit TRBD2. The J segment lost 2 bases and the V segment lost 3 bases, leaving 17 bases of the junction unmatched. CDR1 SGHRS and CDR2 YFSETQ come from the germline V gene. The CDR3 length is 20 residues. DNA of the CDR3: TGCGCCAGCAGCTCGACCACCACTTGGGGGGGGTGGGCTGGGGCCAACGTCCTGACTTTC. Its protein is CASSSTTTWGGWAGANVLTF.

This clone was counted a single time. The genes are TRBV6-1 and TRBJ2-6; D is ambiguous. The germline V gene encodes CDR1 MNHNS and CDR2 SASEGT. V was trimmed by 7 bases and J by 0 bases, leaving 10 bases between them. This CDR3 region has 15 residues. The CDR3 nucleotides are TGTGCCAGCATACATATCCACTCTGGGGCCAACGTCCTGACTTTC. Its protein product is CASIHIHSGANVLTF.

This chain joins TRBV30 and TRBJ1-1; the D is unclear. The CDR3 spans 11 residues. CDR1 and CDR2 from the germline V gene are GTSNPN and SVGIG (reference sequence). V was clipped by 0 bases and J by 7 bases, with 6 bases between them. CDR3 bases: TGTGCCTGGAGTGTACGGGTTGAAGCTTTCTTT. Its protein product is CAWSVRVEAFF.

The chain employs TRBV4-1 and TRBJ2-2, with D uncertain. V lost 4 bases and J 6 bases, leaving 9 bases between the germline ends. The CDR3 is made up of 13 amino acids. Germline values: CDR1 MGHRA, CDR2 YSYEKL. The DNA for the CDR3 is TGCGCCAGCAGCCTAGCTAACTCCGGGGAGCTGTTTTTT. Amino acids: CASSLANSGELFF.

The chain recombines TRBV28 with TRBJ1-2, with D possibly TRBD1 on 6 matching bases. The CDR3 is 13 amino acids. CDR1 MDHEN and CDR2 SYDVKM come from the germline V gene. V lost 5 bases, J lost 6 bases, and 13 bases lay in between. In DNA form, the CDR3 reads TGTGCCAGCAGTATACAGGGAGCGGATGGCTACACCTTC. Protein product: CASSIQGADGYTF.

This chain joins TRBV2 and TRBJ2-7; weak D call: TRBD1 (6 bases). CDR1 and CDR2 (germline): SNHLY, FYNNEI. V dropped 5 bases and J dropped 2 bases, with 10 bases sitting between them. This CDR3 is 13 amino acids long. CDR3: CASSRDITYEQYF. As DNA, the CDR3 is TGTGCCAGCAGTAGGGACATAACCTACGAGCAGTACTTC.

V usage is TRBV14 and J usage is TRBJ1-6; D remains unclear. Germline CDR1 and CDR2: SGHDN and FVKESK. Between the trimmed V and J ends, which lost 1 base and 10 bases, there was a span of 14 bases. The CDR3 consists of 15 residues. This chain's CDR3 is CASSQGFGLGSPLHF. CDR3 sequence (DNA): TGTGCCAGCAGCCAAGGGTTCGGACTTGGGTCACCCCTCCACTTT.

The chain combines TRBV7-8 with TRBJ2-7, with D perhaps matching TRBD1 (5 bases). From germline, CDR1 is SGHVS and CDR2 FQNEAQ. This CDR3 is 16 amino acids long. V lost 1 base to trimming and J lost 4 bases, with 17 bases between them. The CDR3 DNA sequence: TGTGCCAGCAGCTTAGAGATATCGTTACAGGCTTACGAGCAGTACTTC. Residues: CASSLEISLQAYEQYF.

In DNA, the CDR3 is TGCGCCAGCAGCCATACCCTAGCGGGGCTCAACACCGGGGAGCTGTTTTTT. Its translation: CASSHTLAGLNTGELFF. The chain employs TRBV4-1 and TRBJ2-2, with TRBD2 matching 9 bases. This CDR3 has 17 residues. The J segment lost 2 bases and the V segment lost 3 bases, leaving 7 bases of the junction unmatched. The germline V gene encodes CDR1 MGHRA and CDR2 YSYEKL.

J is TRBJ1-4 and V is TRBV5-4, with TRBD1 identical over 7 bases. CDR1 is SGHNT and CDR2 is YYREEE in the germline V gene (reference sequence). The CDR3 totals 16 residues. J gave up 5 bases and V 1 base, and 8 bases lay outside the gene matches. The chain's CDR3 is CASSLFRGEKNEKLFF. CDR3 sequence (DNA): TGTGCCAGCAGCTTGTTCAGGGGGGAAAAGAATGAAAAACTGTTTTTT.

The V gene is TRBV28, the J gene TRBJ1-3, with D possibly being TRBD1 (5 bases). CDR1 is MDHEN and CDR2 is SYDVKM in the germline V gene. Trimming left V 2 bases short and J 0 bases short, with 11 bases between. This CDR3 comprises 16 residues. CDR3 coding DNA: TGTGCCAGCAGTTTAGAGGGACTCTTCTCTGGAAACACCATATATTTT. As protein: CASSLEGLFSGNTIYF.

The rearrangement joins TRBV11-2 to TRBJ2-2; D is uncertain. Germline V lookup: CDR1 SGHAT, CDR2 FQNNGV. The CDR3 sequence is 13 residues long. Between the trimmed V and J ends, which lost 3 bases and 4 bases, there was a span of 6 bases. The CDR3 spells CASSFPGTGELFF. The CDR3 DNA sequence: TGTGCCAGCAGCTTTCCGGGCACCGGGGAGCTGTTTTTT.

J is TRBJ2-3 and V is TRBV28, with TRBD1 as a possible D gene (5 bases). The CDR3 has 16 residues. Germline V CDR1 and CDR2: MDHEN, SYDVKM. V lost 2 bases and J 1 base, leaving 13 bases between the germline ends. The CDR3 DNA is TGTGCCAGCAGTTTAGGGTCGTTCAGGGGCACAGATACGCAGTATTTT. Translating it yields CASSLGSFRGTDTQYF.

The chain combines TRBV14 with TRBJ2-1, with TRBD2 matching over 10 bases. After removal of 7 bases from V and 7 bases from J, the junction contained 4 bases not matched to a gene. The CDR3 spans 13 residues. CDR1 and CDR2 from the germline V gene are SGHDN and FVKESK. The CDR3 DNA follows: TGTGCCAGCACACCTAGCGGGGGAAATGAGCAGTTCTTC. This gives the protein CASTPSGGNEQFF. Supplemented by reference TRBV14 and TRBJ2-1, the full variable domain reads EAGVTQFPSHSVIEKGQTVTLRCDPISGHDNLYWYRRVMGKEIKFLLHFVKESKQDESGMPNNRFLAERTGGTYSTLKVQPAELEDSGVYFCASTPSGGNEQFFGPGTRLTVL.

This chain connects TRBV27 to TRBJ2-7; D is perhaps TRBD2 (7 bases). Trimming shortened V by 3 bases and J by 3 bases, and 12 bases separated the two germline ends. Germline V CDR1 and CDR2: MNHEY, SMNVEV (reference sequence). The CDR3 runs to 14 residues. The CDR3 sequence is CASSFGGGGYEQYF. DNA of the CDR3: TGTGCCAGCAGTTTTGGGGGAGGGGGCTACGAGCAGTACTTC.

The rearrangement links TRBV18 to TRBJ2-7; TRBD2 matches 11 bases. J gave up 5 bases and V 1 base, and 10 bases lay outside the gene matches. In germline, CDR1 is KGHSH, CDR2 LQKENI. This CDR3 comprises 17 residues. The CDR3 DNA follows: TGTGCCAGCTCACCACTAGCGGGAGGGCCTGGGGATGACGAGCAGTACTTC. Protein: CASSPLAGGPGDDEQYF.

The gene calls are TRBV4-2 and TRBJ2-3, with 7 bases that match TRBD2. CDR3 length: 16 amino acids. V lost 0 bases to trimming and J lost 1 base; unmatched junction nucleotides: 4. CDR1 and CDR2 from the germline V gene are LGHNA and YNFKEQ. The CDR3 sequence: CASSQDGLAGTDTQYF. As DNA, the CDR3 is TGTGCCAGCAGCCAAGATGGGCTAGCGGGCACAGATACGCAGTATTTT.

This chain joins TRBV7-3 and TRBJ1-6; D uncertain. The length of the CDR3 is 16 residues. Germline CDR1 SGHTA, CDR2 FQGTGA. The V end was cut by 0 bases, the J end by 10 bases, with 16 bases between. The CDR3 reads CASSLTGHGGSSPLHF. Written as DNA, the CDR3 is TGTGCCAGCAGCTTAACTGGGCACGGAGGATCATCACCCCTCCACTTT.

V gene TRBV19 combines with J gene TRBJ2-1; D possibly corresponds to TRBD2 (6 bases). The germline V gene encodes CDR1 LNHDA and CDR2 SQIVND (reference sequence). The CDR3 totals 14 residues. Trimming stripped 8 bases from V and 4 bases from J, with 15 bases between. The CDR3 nucleotides are TGTGCCAGTCAGTTATGGCGGGGTTACAATGAGCAGTTCTTC. Translating gives CASQLWRGYNEQFF.

Concerning this clone: This sample also contains other DNA sequences that code for the same CDR3. V usage is TRBV5-1 and J usage is TRBJ2-5; possibly TRBD2 for D (6 bases). The CDR3 covers 12 residues. The germline CDR1 and CDR2 sequences are SGHRS and YFSETQ. The V end lost 2 bases, the J end lost 4 bases, and 6 bases lay between the germline ends. The CDR3 loop reads CASSLAGETQYF. The CDR3 DNA is TGCGCCAGCAGCTTAGCGGGAGAGACCCAGTACTTC.

V usage is TRBV6-5 and J usage is TRBJ1-6; TRBD1 matches 7 bases. The V segment lost 4 bases and the J segment 4 bases; nucleotides outside the gene matches: 4. The germline gives CDR1 MNHEY, CDR2 SVGAGI. The CDR3 runs to 15 residues. The CDR3 DNA follows: TGTGCCAGCAGTTCCGGGACAGAGTATAATTCACCCCTCCACTTT. Its translation is CASSSGTEYNSPLHF.

This rearrangement joins TRBV18 to TRBJ1-2; D is unclear. The length of the CDR3 is 11 residues. Trimming pared 5 bases from V and 5 bases from J, leaving 6 bases between. Germline V gene sequence: CDR1 KGHSH, CDR2 LQKENI. The CDR3 DNA sequence: TGTGCCAGCTCAGAGGGATATGGCTACACCTTC. Amino acids: CASSEGYGYTF. The entire variable domain, with the rest obtained from reference TRBV18 and TRBJ1-2, is as follows: NAGVMQNPRHLVRRRGQEARLRCSPMKGHSHVYWYRQLPEEGLKFMVYLQKENIIDESGMPKERFSAEFPKEGPSILRIQQVVRGDSAAYFCASSEGYGYTFGSGTRLTVV.